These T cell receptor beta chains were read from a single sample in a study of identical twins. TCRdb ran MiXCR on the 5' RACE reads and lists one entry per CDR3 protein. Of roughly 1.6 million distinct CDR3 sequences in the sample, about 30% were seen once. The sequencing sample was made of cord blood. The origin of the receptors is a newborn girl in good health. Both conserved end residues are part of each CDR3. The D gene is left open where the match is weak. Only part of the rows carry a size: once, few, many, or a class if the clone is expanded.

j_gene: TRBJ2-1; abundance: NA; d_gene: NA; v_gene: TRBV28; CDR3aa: CASSLWTSSYNEQFF; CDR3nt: TGTGCCAGCAGTTTATGGACTAGCTCCTACAATGAGCAGTTCTTC
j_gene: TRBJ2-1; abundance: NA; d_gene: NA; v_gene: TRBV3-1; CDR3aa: CASSQITTRGLYNEQFF; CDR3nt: TGTGCCAGCAGCCAAATCACGACGCGGGGACTCTACAATGAGCAGTTCTTC
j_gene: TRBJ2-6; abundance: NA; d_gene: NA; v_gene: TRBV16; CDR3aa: CASSPRASGANVLTF; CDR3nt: TGTGCCAGCAGCCCCAGGGCCTCTGGGGCCAACGTCCTGACTTTC
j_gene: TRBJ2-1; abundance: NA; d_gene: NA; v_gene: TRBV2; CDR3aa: CASRETRSNEQFF; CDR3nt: TGTGCCAGCAGAGAAACTAGGAGCAATGAGCAGTTCTTC
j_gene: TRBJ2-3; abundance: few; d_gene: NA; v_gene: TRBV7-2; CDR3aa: CASSLSEHYDADTQYF; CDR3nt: TGTGCCAGCAGCTTATCAGAACACTATGACGCAGATACGCAGTATTTT
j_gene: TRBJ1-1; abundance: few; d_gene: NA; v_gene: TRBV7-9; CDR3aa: CASSLGYANTEAFF; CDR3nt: TGTGCCAGCAGCTTAGGTTACGCCAACACTGAAGCTTTCTTT
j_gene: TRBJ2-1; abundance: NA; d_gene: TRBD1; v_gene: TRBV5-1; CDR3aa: CASSLGRDRDYNEQFF; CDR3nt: TGCGCCAGCAGCTTGGGCCGGGACAGGGACTACAATGAGCAGTTCTTC
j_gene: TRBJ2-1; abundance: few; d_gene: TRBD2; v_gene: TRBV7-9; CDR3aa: CASSLGGGSSNEQFF; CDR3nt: TGTGCCAGCAGCTTAGGCGGCGGGAGTTCCAATGAGCAGTTCTTC
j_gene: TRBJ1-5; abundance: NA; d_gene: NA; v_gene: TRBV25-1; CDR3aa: CASSAGIGQPQHF; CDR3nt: TGCGCCAGCAGTGCGGGGATCGGGCAGCCCCAGCATTTT
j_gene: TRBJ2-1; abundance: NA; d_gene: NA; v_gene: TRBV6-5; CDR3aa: CASRGLISYNEQFF; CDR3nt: TGTGCCAGCAGAGGCCTCATCTCCTACAATGAGCAGTTCTTC
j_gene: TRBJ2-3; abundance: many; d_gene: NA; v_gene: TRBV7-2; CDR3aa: CASSLVASTDTQYF; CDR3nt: TGTGCCAGCAGCTTAGTAGCGAGCACAGATACGCAGTATTTT
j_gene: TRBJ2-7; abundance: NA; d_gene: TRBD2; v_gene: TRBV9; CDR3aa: CPSSITGLAGVYEQYF; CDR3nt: TGTCCCAGCAGCATAACGGGACTAGCGGGGGTCTACGAGCAGTACTTC
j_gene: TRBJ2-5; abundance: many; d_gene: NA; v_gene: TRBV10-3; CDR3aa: CAIRGKREETQYF; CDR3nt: TGTGCCATCCGCGGTAAGCGGGAAGAGACCCAGTACTTC
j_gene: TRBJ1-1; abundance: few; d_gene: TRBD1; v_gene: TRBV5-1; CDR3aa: CASTQGGKTEAFF; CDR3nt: TGCGCCAGTACACAAGGGGGCAAAACTGAAGCTTTCTTT
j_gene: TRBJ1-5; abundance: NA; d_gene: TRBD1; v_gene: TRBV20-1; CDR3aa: CSAPGGYSNQPQHF; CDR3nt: TGCAGTGCCCCAGGGGGCTATAGCAATCAGCCCCAGCATTTT
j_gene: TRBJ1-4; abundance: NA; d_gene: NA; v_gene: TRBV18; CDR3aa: CASERSTNEKLFF; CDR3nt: TGTGCCAGCGAGCGATCAACTAATGAAAAGCTGTTTTTT
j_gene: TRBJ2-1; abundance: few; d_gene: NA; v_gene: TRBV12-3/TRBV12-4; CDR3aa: CASSSRGGTNNEQFF; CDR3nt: TGTGCCAGCAGCTCCAGGGGAGGAACGAACAATGAGCAGTTCTTC
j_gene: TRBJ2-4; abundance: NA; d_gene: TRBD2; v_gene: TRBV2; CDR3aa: CASIGGGAYNEQYF; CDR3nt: TGTGCCAGCATAGGCGGGGGGGCATACAATGAGCAGTACTTC
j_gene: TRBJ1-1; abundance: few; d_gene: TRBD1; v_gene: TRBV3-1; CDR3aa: CASSQLYGQGAEAFF; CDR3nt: TGTGCCAGCAGCCAACTTTACGGACAGGGGGCTGAAGCTTTCTTT
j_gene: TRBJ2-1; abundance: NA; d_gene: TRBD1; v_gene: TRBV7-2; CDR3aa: CASSPGTGNQFF; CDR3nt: TGTGCCAGCAGCCCGGGGACAGGGAACCAGTTCTTC
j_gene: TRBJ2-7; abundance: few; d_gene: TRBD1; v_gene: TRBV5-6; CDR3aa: CASSRRGLFYEQYF; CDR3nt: TGTGCCAGCTCCCGCAGGGGGTTGTTCTACGAGCAGTACTTC
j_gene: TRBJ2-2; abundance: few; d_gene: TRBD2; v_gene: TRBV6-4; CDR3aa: CASSELAFTGELFF; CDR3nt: TGTGCCAGCAGTGAACTAGCGTTCACCGGGGAGCTGTTTTTT
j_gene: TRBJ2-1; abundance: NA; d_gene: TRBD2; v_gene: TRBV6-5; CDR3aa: CASSYGTSGSGSSYNEQFF; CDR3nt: TGTGCCAGCAGTTACGGGACTAGCGGGAGTGGGAGCTCCTACAATGAGCAGTTCTTC
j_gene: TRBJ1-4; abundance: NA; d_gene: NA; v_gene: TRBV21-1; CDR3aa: CASSKPEPGQGNEELFF; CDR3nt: TGTGCCAGCAGCAAACCCGAACCGGGACAGGGGAATGAAGAACTGTTTTTT
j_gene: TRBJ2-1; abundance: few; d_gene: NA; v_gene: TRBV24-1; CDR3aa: CATSDPGTADNEQFF; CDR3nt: TGTGCCACCAGTGACCCCGGGACGGCTGACAATGAGCAGTTCTTC
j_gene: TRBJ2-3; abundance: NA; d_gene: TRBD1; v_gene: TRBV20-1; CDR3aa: CSASGDRGGTDTQYF; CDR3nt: TGCAGTGCTAGCGGAGACAGGGGTGGCACAGATACGCAGTATTTT
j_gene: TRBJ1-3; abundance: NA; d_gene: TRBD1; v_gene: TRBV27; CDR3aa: CASPSDRGAGNTIYF; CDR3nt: TGTGCCAGCCCCTCGGACAGGGGAGCTGGAAACACCATATATTTT
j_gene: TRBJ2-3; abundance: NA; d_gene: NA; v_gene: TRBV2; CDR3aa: CASSKGGFNTDTQYF; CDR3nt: TGTGCCAGTAGTAAAGGGGGATTCAACACAGATACGCAGTATTTT
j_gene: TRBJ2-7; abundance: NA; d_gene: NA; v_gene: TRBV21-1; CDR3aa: CASSYTMTYEQYF; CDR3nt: TGTGCCAGCAGCTATACCATGACCTACGAGCAGTACTTC
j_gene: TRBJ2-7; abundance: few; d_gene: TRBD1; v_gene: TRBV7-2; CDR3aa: CASSLRGDRGIYEQYF; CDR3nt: TGTGCCAGCAGCTTAAGAGGGGACAGGGGTATCTACGAGCAGTACTTC
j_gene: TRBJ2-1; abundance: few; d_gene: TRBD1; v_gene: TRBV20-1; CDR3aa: CSARDGAGGDEQFF; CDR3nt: TGCAGTGCTAGAGATGGGGCAGGGGGCGATGAGCAGTTCTTC
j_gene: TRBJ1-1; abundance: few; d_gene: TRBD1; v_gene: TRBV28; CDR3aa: CASRQGPMNTEAFF; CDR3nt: TGTGCCAGCCGACAGGGCCCCATGAACACTGAAGCTTTCTTT
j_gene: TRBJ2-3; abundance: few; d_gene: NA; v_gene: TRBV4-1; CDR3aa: CASSQVEVTDTQYF; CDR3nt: TGCGCCAGCAGCCAAGTGGAGGTCACAGATACGCAGTATTTT
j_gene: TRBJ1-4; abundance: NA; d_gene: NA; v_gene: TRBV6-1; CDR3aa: CASLRDRLNEKLFF; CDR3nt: TGTGCCAGCTTGCGGGACCGTCTAAATGAAAAACTGTTTTTT
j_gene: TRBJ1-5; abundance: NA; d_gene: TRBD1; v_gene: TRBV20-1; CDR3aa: CSASPNRGSNQPQHF; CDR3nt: TGCAGTGCTAGCCCAAACAGGGGCTCCAATCAGCCCCAGCATTTT
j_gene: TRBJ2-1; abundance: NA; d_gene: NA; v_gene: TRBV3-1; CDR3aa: CASSQNGGEAFF; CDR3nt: TGTGCCAGCAGCCAGAACGGGGGCGAAGCGTTCTTC
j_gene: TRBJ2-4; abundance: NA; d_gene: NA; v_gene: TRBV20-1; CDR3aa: CSARRGVAKNIQYF; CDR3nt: TGCAGTGCTAGGAGAGGCGTAGCCAAAAACATTCAGTACTTC
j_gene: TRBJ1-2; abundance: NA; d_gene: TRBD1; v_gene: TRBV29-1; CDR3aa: CSSNLQGADGYTF; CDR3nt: TGCAGCTCTAACCTACAGGGGGCTGACGGCTACACCTTC
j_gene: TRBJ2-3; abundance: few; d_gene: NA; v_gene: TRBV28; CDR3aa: CASSLCQTDTQYF; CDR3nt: TGTGCCAGCAGTTTATGCCAGACAGATACGCAGTATTTT
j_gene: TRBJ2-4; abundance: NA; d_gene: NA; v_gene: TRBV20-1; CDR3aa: CSARDPGRRAKNIQYF; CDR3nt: TGCAGTGCTAGAGATCCAGGGCGTCGGGCCAAAAACATTCAGTACTTC
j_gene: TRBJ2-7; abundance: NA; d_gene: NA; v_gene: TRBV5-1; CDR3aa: CASSTDLKYEQYF; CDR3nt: TGCGCCAGCAGCACGGACTTAAAATACGAGCAGTACTTC
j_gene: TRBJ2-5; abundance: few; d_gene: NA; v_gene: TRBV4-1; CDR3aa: CASSQTNRQETQYF; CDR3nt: TGCGCCAGCAGCCAAACGAACAGACAAGAGACCCAGTACTTC
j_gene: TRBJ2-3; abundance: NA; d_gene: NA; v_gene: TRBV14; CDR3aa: CASSQATYLGTDTQYF; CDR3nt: TGTGCCAGCAGCCAAGCAACATACCTGGGCACAGATACGCAGTATTTT
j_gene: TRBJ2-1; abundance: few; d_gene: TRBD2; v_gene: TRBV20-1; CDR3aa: CSASGGARFLNEQFF; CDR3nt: TGCAGTGCTAGCGGGGGGGCTCGATTTTTGAATGAGCAGTTCTTC
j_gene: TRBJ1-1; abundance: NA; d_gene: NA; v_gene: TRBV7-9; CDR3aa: CASSGRLPGAFF; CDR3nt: TGTGCCAGCAGCGGACGTCTGCCGGGAGCTTTCTTT
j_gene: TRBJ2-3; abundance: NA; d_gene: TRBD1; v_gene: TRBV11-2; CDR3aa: CASSPLWGQRTQYF; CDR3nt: TGTGCCAGCAGCCCCCTATGGGGACAGAGGACGCAGTATTTT
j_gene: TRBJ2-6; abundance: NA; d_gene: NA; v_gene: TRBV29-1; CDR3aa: CSVRGSPGANVLTF; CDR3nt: TGCAGCGTCCGGGGGAGCCCTGGGGCCAACGTCCTGACTTTC
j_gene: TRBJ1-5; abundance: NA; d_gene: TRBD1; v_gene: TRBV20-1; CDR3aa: CSAKGQGNQPQHF; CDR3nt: TGCAGTGCTAAGGGACAGGGGAATCAGCCCCAGCATTTT
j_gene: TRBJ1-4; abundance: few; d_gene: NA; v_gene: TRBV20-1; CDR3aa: CSARMSRVVEKLFF; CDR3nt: TGCAGTGCTAGAATGTCCCGGGTGGTTGAAAAACTGTTTTTT
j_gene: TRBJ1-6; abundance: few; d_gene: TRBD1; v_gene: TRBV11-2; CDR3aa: CASSLVTGRNSPLHF; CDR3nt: TGTGCCAGCAGCTTAGTGACAGGGCGGAATTCACCCCTCCACTTT
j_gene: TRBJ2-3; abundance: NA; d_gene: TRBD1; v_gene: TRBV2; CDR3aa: CASNRGPTDTQYF; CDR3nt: TGTGCCAGCAACAGGGGGCCTACAGATACGCAGTATTTT
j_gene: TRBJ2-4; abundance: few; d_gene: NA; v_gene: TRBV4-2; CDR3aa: CASSQDGGPYIQYF; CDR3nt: TGTGCCAGCAGCCAAGACGGGGGGCCGTACATTCAGTACTTC